Below, 2 T cell receptor beta chains from the same sample are listed, as sequenced in a study of immune heterogeneity within non-small cell lung tumors. Per sample, about 600 ng of bulk tumor genomic DNA was the template used. Several biopsies were spaced far apart within each primary tumor and obtained as surgery took place. Curative surgical treatment was performed in patients who had newly diagnosed, untreated non-small cell lung cancer. With 32 V and 13 J primers, multiplex PCR amplified the TCR beta CDR3. TCRdb recomputed calls from the multiplex PCR reads with MiXCR, one row per CDR3 protein. Of around 4,200 distinct CDR3 sequences in the sample, approximately 25% were seen once. The sequencing input was lung tumor tissue. Receptors were obtained from a man in his forties or fifties with non-small cell lung cancer.

Regarding this clonotype: This may arise from a read error, as a much more abundant clone is one base away. The CDR3 end shows no conserved phenylalanine or tryptophan, and so a read error is likely. The chain links TRBV29-1 to TRBJ2-4; no clear D gene. Trimming stripped 3 bases from V and 3 bases from J, with 6 bases between. This CDR3 contains 12 residues. CDR1 is SQVTM, CDR2 ANQGSEA, per germline. DNA for the CDR3: TGCAGCGTTGACTCGGGCAAAAACATTCAGTACTTG. Protein product: CSVDSGKNIQYL.

Within the sample, this clonotype is medium-sized. The chain couples TRBV7-6 to TRBJ2-7; 7 bases are a match to TRBD1. Trimming at V came to 6 bases and at J to 6 bases, leaving 8 bases not matched to a gene. The CDR3 is made up of 13 amino acids. Germline V gene lookup returns CDR1 SGHVS and CDR2 FNYEAQ. The CDR3 coding sequence is TGTGCCAGCAGGGGCCAGGGGGTAGGCGAGCAGTACTTC. This gives the protein CASRGQGVGEQYF.